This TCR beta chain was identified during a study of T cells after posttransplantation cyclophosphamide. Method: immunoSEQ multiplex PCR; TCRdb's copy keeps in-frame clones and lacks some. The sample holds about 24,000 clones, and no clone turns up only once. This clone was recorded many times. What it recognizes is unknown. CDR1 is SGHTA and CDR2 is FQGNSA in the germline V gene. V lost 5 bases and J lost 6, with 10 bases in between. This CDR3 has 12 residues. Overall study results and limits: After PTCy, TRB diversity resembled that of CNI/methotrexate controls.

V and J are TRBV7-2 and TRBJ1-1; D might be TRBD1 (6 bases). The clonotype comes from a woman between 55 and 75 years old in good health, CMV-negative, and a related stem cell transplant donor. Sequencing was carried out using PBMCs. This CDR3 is CASSTTGSEAFF. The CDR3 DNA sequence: TGTGCCAGCAGCACCACAGGGTCTGAAGCTTTCTTT.